This entry lists 2 T cell receptor beta chains sequenced from one sample in a study of blood T cell repertoires in COVID-19. TCRdb keeps only in-frame clones here, not all; method: immunoSEQ multiplex PCR. The sample shows about 200,000 clones, about nine tenths of them seen only once. Sequenced sample: peripheral blood. The receptors here all came from a woman aged 40 to 50 with acute or convalescent COVID-19.

This chain connects TRBV7-9 to TRBJ2-3; 11 nucleotides agree with TRBD2. The CDR3 sequence is 17 residues long. The ends lost 3 bases at V and 6 bases at J; junction bases unmatched: 11. Germline CDR1 reads SEHNR; CDR2 reads FQNEAQ (reference sequence). The CDR3 DNA sequence: TGTGCCAGCAGCTTTGGACTAGCGGGCTTCTCCGCCGATACGCAGTATTTT. Amino acid sequence: CASSFGLAGFSADTQYF. The variable domain in full, with the rest retrieved from reference TRBV7-9 and TRBJ2-3, is DTGVSQNPRHKITKRGQNVTFRCDPISEHNRLYWYRQTLGQGPEFLTYFQNEAQLEKSRLLSDRFSAERPKGSFSTLEIQRTEQGDSAMYLCASSFGLAGFSADTQYFGPGTRLTVL.

The J gene is TRBJ1-5, the V gene TRBV30, with D maybe TRBD1 (5 bases). The CDR3 runs 16 residues. The ends were cut back, 0 bases at V and 2 bases at J, with 14 bases in the middle. The germline CDR1 and CDR2 sequences are GTSNPN and SVGIG (reference sequence). Written as DNA, the CDR3 is TGTGCCTGGAGTGTACCGGGGGAAATAGGCAATCAGCCCCAGCATTTT. It encodes CAWSVPGEIGNQPQHF.